This entry features one T cell receptor (beta chain) sequence. What it binds is not known. The data are from a study of somatic mutations in cytotoxic T cells in rheumatoid arthritis. Study information: T-cell populations stained with V beta antibodies were in some cases flow-sorted at nearly 100% purity, including V beta1+ cells that were sequenced for TCRB. General observations from the study: CD8+ T-cell clonality showed no significant difference between rheumatoid arthritis patients and age-matched healthy controls. 8 of 65 patients had a largest CD8+ clone above 20% of CD8+ cells.

Here immunoSEQ multiplex PCR was the method, and the copy in TCRdb shows in-frame clones only, minus some. The table records 30,000 to 45,000 clones, about 80% of them present only once. This CDR3 is 12 amino acids long. Germline loops: CDR1 GTSNPN, CDR2 SVGIG (reference sequence). The V end was cut by 0 bases, the J end by 8 bases, with 10 bases between. Researchers isolated CD4+ and CD8+ cells by positive magnetic bead selection and then checked their purity by flow cytometry. The rearrangement links TRBV30 to TRBJ1-1; D uncertain. The TCR originated in a man aged 40-49 years in good health. The specimen sequenced was CD8+ T cells sorted from blood. In nucleotides, the CDR3 is TGTGCCTGGAGTGTACCCCCACCGGAAGCTTTCTTT. This encodes CAWSVPPPEAFF.